This T cell receptor beta chain is from a study of CD8+CD57+ T cells in acquired aplastic anemia. About the study: CD4+ and CD8+ cells, once sorted, gave DNA averaging roughly 3.4 ug. Average CD4+ read depth in healthy donors was 11 million or so reads. The study's findings and limits: Both patients and controls carried the same twenty-nine CD8+ CDR3 sequences. For CD8+ Simpson's diversity, patients and controls showed no significant difference.

CDR1 and CDR2 (germline): PRHDT, FYEKMQ (reference sequence). The CDR3 loop spans 18 amino acids. V lost 0 bases to trimming and J lost 3 bases, with 21 bases between them. Genomic DNA was employed as the template in profiling TCR beta VDJ and CDR3. TCRdb re-called the reads with MiXCR, one entry per CDR3 protein. The table includes about 220,000 distinct CDR3 sequences, 34% detected once. With respect to this clonotype: The antigen is not known.

The gene calls are TRBV13 and TRBJ2-7, with D perhaps TRBD1 (6 bases). Sequencing was carried out using sorted CD4+, CD8+, or CD8+CD57+ T cells (not recorded which) from PBMCs. The clonotype originates from a human donor in good health, serving as a control. This chain's CDR3 is CASSLGFNFGQTDYEQYF. The CDR3 DNA sequence: TGTGCCAGCAGCTTAGGTTTCAACTTCGGACAGACAGACTACGAGCAGTACTTC.